Below are 27 T cell receptor beta chains sequenced from a single sample in a study of blood T cell repertoires in COVID-19. Sequencing used immunoSEQ multiplex PCR; TCRdb keeps in-frame clones, though not all of them. The sample includes 200,000 to 300,000 clones, under 85% seen only once; the top ten take more than 5.5%. Sequencing was performed on peripheral blood. All receptors derive from a human donor in a cohort sampled during active COVID-19.

This clone was seen a handful of times. The chain combines TRBV19 with TRBJ2-1; 8 bases match TRBD2. The V and J ends lost 4 bases and 7 bases, in that order; junction bases with no gene match: 12. CDR3 length equals 16 residues. Germline assignment: CDR1 LNHDA and CDR2 SQIVND (reference sequence). CDR3 sequence: CASSKNSGMSVNEQFF. Here the CDR3 DNA reads TGTGCCAGTAGTAAAAATAGCGGGATGTCTGTAAATGAGCAGTTCTTC.

The rearrangement joins TRBV28 to TRBJ1-2; 12 bases are shared with TRBD1. CDR3 length: 17 residues. V trimming: 5 bases; J trimming: 0 bases; junction bases outside the gene matches: 7. Germline V gives CDR1 MDHEN, CDR2 SYDVKM. CDR3 nucleotide sequence: TGTGCCAGCAGTCCCGGGACAGGGGGCCGGGCTAACTATGGCTACACCTTC. As protein: CASSPGTGGRANYGYTF.

The chain links TRBV3-1 (or the pseudogene TRBV3-2) to TRBJ1-3, with D possibly matching TRBD1 (5 bases). The V and J ends lost 5 bases and 4 bases respectively, with 21 bases between them. The CDR3 covers 17 residues. From germline, CDR1 is LGHDT and CDR2 YNNKEL (reference sequence). CDR3 residues: CASSLSGGRTTGNTIYF. DNA for the CDR3: TGTGCCAGCAGCTTGTCGGGGGGACGTACGACCGGAAACACCATATATTTT.

This clone has just one count. The rearrangement joins TRBV6-4 to TRBJ1-6, with 7 bases that match TRBD1. The CDR3 totals 14 residues. The ends lost 7 bases at V and 7 bases at J; junction bases unmatched: 7. Germline loops: CDR1 MRHNA, CDR2 SNTAGT. CDR3 region: CASKLGQANSPLHF. The CDR3 region has the DNA TGTGCCAGCAAGCTAGGACAGGCGAATTCACCCCTCCACTTT.

V is TRBV4-2 and J is TRBJ1-2, with 8 nucleotides matching TRBD1. Germline V lookup: CDR1 LGHNA, CDR2 YNFKEQ. The CDR3 totals 14 residues. V trimming: 5 bases; J trimming: 7 bases; junction bases outside the gene matches: 9. Written as DNA, the CDR3 is TGTGCCAGCAGCTCGACAGGGGAGGATGGTGGCTACACCTTC. Translating it yields CASSSTGEDGGYTF.

The chain is built from TRBV11-1 and TRBJ2-2; tentative D call: TRBD2 (6 bases). The CDR3 has 16 residues. The germline V and J ends were trimmed by 7 bases and 1 base, with 16 bases remaining between them. Germline V gene data show CDR1 as SGHAT and CDR2 as FQDESV (reference sequence). CDR3 amino acids: CASNPSGLGNTGELFF. The CDR3 DNA is TGTGCCAGCAACCCATCGGGACTGGGGAACACCGGGGAGCTGTTTTTT. The complete variable domain, with remaining parts taken from reference TRBV11-1 and TRBJ2-2, reads EAEVAQSPRYKITEKSQAVAFWCDPISGHATLYWYRQILGQGPELLVQFQDESVVDDSQLPKDRFSAERLKGVDSTLKIQPAELGDSAMYLCASNPSGLGNTGELFFGEGSRLTVL.

The V gene is TRBV19, the J gene TRBJ2-7, with 7 bases that match TRBD1. This CDR3 region has 13 residues. The J segment lost 7 bases and the V segment lost 6 bases, leaving 9 bases of the junction unmatched. CDR1 LNHDA and CDR2 SQIVND come from the germline V gene (reference sequence). The CDR3 sequence: CASRTDRESEQYF. CDR3 DNA: TGTGCCAGTAGGACAGACAGGGAGTCGGAGCAGTACTTC.

This sequence joins TRBV2 and TRBJ1-5, with unresolved D. The ends were cut back, 1 base at V and 10 bases at J, with 17 bases in the middle. This CDR3 has 15 residues. CDR1 SNHLY and CDR2 FYNNEI come from the germline V gene. In DNA form, the CDR3 reads TGTGCCAGCAGTGAAGGTTTTATAGTCGGGAACCCCCAGCATTTT. Its translation is CASSEGFIVGNPQHF.

The chain recombines TRBV12-3 or TRBV12-4 with TRBJ2-5; D ambiguous. CDR3 length equals 12 residues. V was trimmed by 8 bases and J by 4 bases, leaving 11 bases between them. Written as DNA, the CDR3 is TGTGCCAGCCTTGAGGTCGGAGAGACCCAGTACTTC. Its protein is CASLEVGETQYF.

This clone showed up just once. The chain carries TRBV25-1 and TRBJ2-7, with D possibly being TRBD1 (6 bases). This CDR3 contains 13 residues. Germline V lookup: CDR1 MGHDK, CDR2 SYGVNS. V dropped 3 bases and J dropped 2 bases, with 8 bases sitting between them. The DNA for the CDR3 is TGTGCCAGCAGTGACACAGGGCCCTACGAGCAGTACTTC. This translates into CASSDTGPYEQYF.

This chain links TRBV28 with TRBJ2-1, with D unresolved. Trimming took 7 bases from V and 0 from J, leaving 16 bases between them. Germline CDR1 and CDR2: MDHEN and SYDVKM. The CDR3 spans 16 residues. Here the CDR3 DNA reads TGTGCCAGCACCCCCCCAACCTGGAGCTCCTACAATGAGCAGTTCTTC. Translated, it gives CASTPPTWSSYNEQFF.

The chain employs TRBV10-2 and TRBJ1-3; no clear D gene. The germline CDR1 and CDR2 sequences are WSHSY and SAAADI. Trimming removed 8 bases from V and 0 bases from J, with 14 bases in between. There are 15 residues in the CDR3. Here the CDR3 reads CASGEGRSSGNTIYF. CDR3 bases: TGCGCCAGCGGCGAGGGTCGGTCCTCTGGAAACACCATATATTTT.

The gene calls are TRBV7-3 and TRBJ2-1; 10 nucleotides align to TRBD1. The CDR3 extends over 13 amino acids. CDR1 SGHTA and CDR2 FQGTGA come from the germline V gene. J was trimmed by 8 bases and V by 2 bases; bases with no gene match: 0. DNA for the CDR3: TGTGCCAGCAGCTTAGGACAGGGGGATGAGCAGTTCTTC. Encoded protein: CASSLGQGDEQFF. Supplemented by reference TRBV7-3 and TRBJ2-1, the full variable domain reads GAGVSQTPSNKVTEKGKYVELRCDPISGHTALYWYRQSLGQGPEFLIYFQGTGAADDSGLPNDRFFAVRPEGSVSTLKIQRTERGDSAVYLCASSLGQGDEQFFGPGTRLTVL.

V usage is TRBV2 and J usage is TRBJ1-6, with D uncertain. The CDR3 has 18 amino acids. V was shortened by 2 bases and J by 5 bases, with 19 bases between the two germline ends. Germline V lookup: CDR1 SNHLY, CDR2 FYNNEI. The DNA of the CDR3 is TGTGCCAGCAGTGAAAGGTGGGCCAGAAGGAGGAATAATTCACCCCTCCACTTT. Residues: CASSERWARRRNNSPLHF.

CDR3 region: CASSPMGRGEAKNIQYF. The CDR3 coding sequence is TGTGCCAGCAGTCCCATGGGGCGGGGGGAAGCCAAAAACATTCAGTACTTC. The rearrangement uses TRBV6-6 and TRBJ2-4; 8 bases align to TRBD2. The trim removed 5 bases at V and 0 bases at J, leaving 9 bases unmatched. The germline V gene encodes CDR1 MNHNY and CDR2 SVGAGI (reference sequence). This CDR3 is built from 17 residues.

This clone was picked up one time. The J gene is TRBJ1-2, the V gene TRBV5-1, with 7 bases fitting TRBD1. This CDR3 comprises 17 residues. CDR1 and CDR2 (germline): SGHRS, YFSETQ. V trimming: 4 bases; J trimming: 1 base; junction bases outside the gene matches: 13. In DNA form, the CDR3 reads TGCGCCAGCAGCATCTCGAGAGACAGGGTCAGTAACTATGGCTACACCTTC. It is translated as CASSISRDRVSNYGYTF.

The chain couples TRBV27 to TRBJ2-7; 7 bases fit TRBD1. The CDR3 spans 14 residues. The trim removed 6 bases at V and 4 bases at J, leaving 9 bases unmatched. Germline V gene lookup returns CDR1 MNHEY and CDR2 SMNVEV (reference sequence). CDR3 coding DNA: TGTGCCAGCAGGCCAGACAGGGTCGGGTACGAGCAGTACTTC. It yields the protein CASRPDRVGYEQYF.

The V and J genes are TRBV6-5 and TRBJ2-5, with D hard to call. V was shortened by 0 bases and J by 1 base, with 9 bases between the two germline ends. The length of the CDR3 is 15 residues. Germline V gives CDR1 MNHEY, CDR2 SVGAGI. The CDR3 DNA is TGTGCCAGCAGTTACTCCATACTTCCCCAAGAGACCCAGTACTTC. This sequence encodes CASSYSILPQETQYF.

The rearrangement uses TRBV28 and TRBJ2-7; 13 nucleotides align to TRBD2. This CDR3 is 14 amino acids long. The J segment lost 7 bases and the V segment lost 5 bases, leaving 5 bases of the junction unmatched. Germline V gene data show CDR1 as MDHEN and CDR2 as SYDVKM. The CDR3 is CASSEPGLAGEQYF. The CDR3 coding sequence is TGTGCCAGCAGTGAACCGGGACTAGCGGGGGAGCAGTACTTC.

Comment on this clone: At the DNA level, this CDR3 is encoded by other sequences in the same sample as well. The CDR3 sequence: CASSLQGARSNQPQHF. The DNA for the CDR3 is TGTGCCAGCAGTTTACAGGGGGCGCGGAGCAATCAGCCCCAGCATTTT. The V gene is TRBV2, the J gene TRBJ1-5; 9 nucleotides line up with TRBD1. CDR1 is SNHLY and CDR2 is FYNNEI in the germline V gene. The ends lost 5 bases at V and 1 base at J; junction bases unmatched: 6. This CDR3 region has 16 residues.

The chain combines TRBV2 with TRBJ1-2, with D possibly TRBD1 on 5 matching bases. Deletions cut 4 bases from V and 7 bases from J, with 10 bases between. CDR1 is SNHLY and CDR2 is FYNNEI in the germline V gene. This CDR3 has 12 residues. The CDR3 loop reads CASSVVGGGYTF. The CDR3 DNA reads TGTGCCAGCAGTGTAGTGGGGGGTGGCTACACCTTC.

Ten or more counts support this clone. This chain joins TRBV7-6 and TRBJ1-5; 7 bases match TRBD1. Germline CDR1 reads SGHVS; CDR2 reads FNYEAQ. V gave up 1 base and J gave up 4 bases; unmatched junction bases: 4. The CDR3 is made up of 15 amino acids. For the CDR3, the DNA is TGTGCCAGCAGCTTAGATGAGGGGGCGAATCAGCCCCAGCATTTT. Protein: CASSLDEGANQPQHF. Complete variable domain (other parts from reference TRBV7-6 and TRBJ1-5): GAGVSQSPRYKVTKRGQDVALRCDPISGHVSLYWYRQALGQGPEFLTYFNYEAQQDKSGLPNDRFSAERPEGSISTLTIQRTEQRDSAMYRCASSLDEGANQPQHFGDGTRLSIL.

This chain joins TRBV13 and TRBJ2-4; D gene unclear. The CDR3 is 14 residues long. Germline V gives CDR1 PRHDT, CDR2 FYEKMQ (reference sequence). V was pared by 0 bases and J by 8 bases, with 11 bases between. CDR3 residues: CASSLGPAGDIQYF. CDR3 sequence (DNA): TGTGCCAGCAGCTTAGGCCCGGCTGGAGACATTCAGTACTTC.

The J gene is TRBJ1-1, the V gene TRBV19; no definite D call. The germline CDR1 and CDR2 sequences are LNHDA and SQIVND (reference sequence). The length of the CDR3 is 14 residues. V gave up 4 bases and J gave up 2 bases, with 11 bases separating them. The CDR3 loop is CASSSGRDNTEAFF. CDR3 DNA: TGTGCCAGTAGTAGCGGACGGGATAACACTGAAGCTTTCTTT.

At least ten counts were recorded for this clone. The chain combines TRBV3-1 (or the pseudogene TRBV3-2) with TRBJ2-1; tentative D call: TRBD1 (5 bases). The germline V gene has CDR1 LGHDT and CDR2 YNNKEL (reference sequence). Trimming removed 0 bases at V and 1 base at J, with 7 bases between. CDR3 size: 15 residues. The CDR3 coding sequence is TGTGCCAGCAGCCAAGAGCAGGGATCCTACAATGAGCAGTTCTTC. Translated: CASSQEQGSYNEQFF.

This chain uses TRBV11-2 with TRBJ1-1; no definite D call. This CDR3 comprises 14 residues. Per germline, CDR1 SGHAT and CDR2 FQNNGV. Trimming stripped 7 bases from V and 1 base from J, with 13 bases between. CDR3 loop: CASTRGWGNTEAFF. The CDR3 nucleotides read TGTGCCAGCACCCGGGGTTGGGGGAACACTGAAGCTTTCTTT.

The chain joins TRBV30 to TRBJ1-1; TRBD1 might be the D (5 bases). The germline gives CDR1 GTSNPN, CDR2 SVGIG (reference sequence). The ends were cut back, 0 bases at V and 2 bases at J, with 10 bases in the middle. This CDR3 has 14 amino acids. CDR3 amino acids: CAWSVGGTNTEAFF. CDR3 nucleotides: TGTGCCTGGAGTGTCGGGGGGACTAACACTGAAGCTTTCTTT.